This passage covers 6 T cell receptor beta chains from one sample sequenced in a study of breast tumors, draining lymph nodes, adjacent tissues. Breast cancer patients provided tissue from their axillary draining lymph nodes. Each CDR3 protein gets one entry after TCRdb re-called the multiplex PCR reads with MiXCR. Counted here are around 300,000 distinct CDR3 sequences, about 30% occurring once; the ten biggest clones make up about 1%. Sequenced sample: axillary lymph node tissue. The receptors were sampled from a female donor with breast cancer. Some clones in this sample may be carry-over from other donors' samples.

As concerns this clonotype: A much larger clone differs from this one at a single base, so this may be a read error. CDR3 nucleotides: TGTGCCAGCAGCTTGGGCGGGAGGGCAATGAGGAATGAGCAGTTCTTC. It encodes CASSLGGRAMRNEQFF. V is TRBV7-3 and J is TRBJ2-1; 9 nucleotides agree with TRBD2. Trimming took 3 bases from V and 7 from J; bases not matched to a gene: 10. Germline values: CDR1 SGHTA, CDR2 FQGTGA. The CDR3 totals 16 residues.

Ten or more counts support this clonotype. V and J are TRBV4-3 and TRBJ2-5; D gene uncertain. V shed 0 bases and J shed 6 bases, with 8 bases lying between them. Germline CDR1 LGHNA, CDR2 YSLEER. This CDR3 has 13 residues. CDR3 in DNA: TGCGCCAGCAGCCAAGATACAAGGAAGACCCAGTACTTC. Protein: CASSQDTRKTQYF.

The gene calls are TRBV27 and TRBJ1-1; D remains unclear. The CDR3 has 13 amino acids. V lost 5 bases and J 11 bases, leaving 18 bases between the germline ends. Germline CDR1 and CDR2: MNHEY and SMNVEV (reference sequence). The CDR3 loop is CASSLTPTGPAFF. CDR3 coding DNA: TGTGCCAGCAGTCTCACCCCGACCGGCCCGGCTTTCTTT.

A note on this clonotype: Possible read error: a much larger clone is one base away. V is TRBV5-4 and J is TRBJ2-2; a weak D match, TRBD1 (7 bases). The CDR3 loop spans 15 amino acids. CDR1 and CDR2 (germline): SGHNT, YYREEE (reference sequence). For the CDR3, the DNA is TGTGCCGGCAGCTTGGCGGGACAGATCACCGGGGAGCTGTTTTTT. It specifies CAGSLAGQITGELFF. Based on the CDR3 plus reference TRBV5-4 and TRBJ2-2, the full variable domain is ETGVTQSPTHLIKTRGQQVTLRCSSQSGHNTVSWYQQALGQGPQFIFQYYREEENGRGNFPPRFSGLQFPNYSSELNVNALELDDSALYLCAGSLAGQITGELFFGEGSRLTVL.

The count of this clonotype is one. The junction departs from germline at one end; a sequencing error may be responsible. The chain uses TRBV6-2 or TRBV6-3 and TRBJ1-5; a possible D gene is TRBD1 (6 bases). Germline V CDR1 and CDR2: MNHEY, SVGEGT. The CDR3 consists of 16 residues. The CDR3 spells CASSSSGGDSNQPQHF. CDR3 DNA: TGTGCCAGCAGTTCTAGCGGGGGCGATAGCAATCAGCCCCAGCACTTT.

This clonotype was detected many times. This chain joins TRBV7-8 and TRBJ2-6; D gene ambiguous. Germline V gene data show CDR1 as SGHVS and CDR2 as FQNEAQ. Trimming removed 5 bases from V and 0 bases from J, with 11 bases in between. The CDR3 consists of 16 residues. The CDR3 loop is CASSHDRRSGANVLTF. The CDR3 bases are TGTGCCAGCAGCCATGATCGGCGCTCTGGGGCCAACGTCCTGACTTTC. Full variable domain (outside the CDR3, taken from reference TRBV7-8 and TRBJ2-6): GAGVSQSPRYKVAKRGQDVALRCDPISGHVSLFWYQQALGQGPEFLTYFQNEAQLDKSGLPSDRFFAERPEGSVSTLKIQRTQQEDSAVYLCASSHDRRSGANVLTFGAGSRLTVL.